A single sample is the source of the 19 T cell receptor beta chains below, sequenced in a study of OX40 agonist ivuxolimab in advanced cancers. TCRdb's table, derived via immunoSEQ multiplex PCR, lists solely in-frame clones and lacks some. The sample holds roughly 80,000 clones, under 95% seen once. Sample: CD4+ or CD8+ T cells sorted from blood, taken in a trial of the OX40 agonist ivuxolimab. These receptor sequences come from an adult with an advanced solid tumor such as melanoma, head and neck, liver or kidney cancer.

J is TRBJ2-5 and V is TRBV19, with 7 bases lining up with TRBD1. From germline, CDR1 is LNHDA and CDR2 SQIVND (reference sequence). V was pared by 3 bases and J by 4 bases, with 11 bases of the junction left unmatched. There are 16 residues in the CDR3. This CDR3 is CASSIPGQPFGETQYF. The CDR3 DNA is TGTGCCAGTAGTATCCCGGGACAGCCCTTTGGAGAGACCCAGTACTTC.

The CDR3 protein is CASSPNGGWETQYF. The CDR3 DNA reads as TGTGCCAGCAGCCCAAACGGGGGCTGGGAGACCCAGTACTTC. This chain links TRBV13 with TRBJ2-5; D could derive from TRBD1 or TRBD2 (6 bases each). The CDR3 has 14 residues. The V end lost 5 bases, the J end lost 5 bases, and 15 bases lay between the germline ends. The germline gives CDR1 PRHDT, CDR2 FYEKMQ (reference sequence). Full variable domain (rest looked up from reference TRBV13 and TRBJ2-5): AAGVIQSPRHLIKEKRETATLKCYPIPRHDTVYWYQQGPGQDPQFLISFYEKMQSDKGSIPDRFSAQQFSDYHSELNMSSLELGDSALYFCASSPNGGWETQYFGPGTRLLVL.

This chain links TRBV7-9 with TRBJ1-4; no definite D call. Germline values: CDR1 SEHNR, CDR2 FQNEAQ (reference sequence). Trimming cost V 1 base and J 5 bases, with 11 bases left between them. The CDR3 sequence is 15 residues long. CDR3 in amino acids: CASSLVGQINEKLFF. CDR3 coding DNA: TGTGCCAGCAGCTTAGTGGGCCAAATAAATGAAAAACTGTTTTTT.

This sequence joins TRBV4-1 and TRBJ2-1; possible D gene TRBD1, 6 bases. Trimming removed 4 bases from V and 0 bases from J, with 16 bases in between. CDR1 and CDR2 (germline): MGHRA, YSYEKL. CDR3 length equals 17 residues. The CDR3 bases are TGCGCCAGCAGCCGAATAGACAGGACGAGCTCCTACAATGAGCAGTTCTTC. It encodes CASSRIDRTSSYNEQFF.

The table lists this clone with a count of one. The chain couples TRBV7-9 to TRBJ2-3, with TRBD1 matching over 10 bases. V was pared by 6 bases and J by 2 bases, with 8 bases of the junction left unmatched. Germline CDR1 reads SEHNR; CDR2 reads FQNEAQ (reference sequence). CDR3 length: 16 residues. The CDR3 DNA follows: TGTGCCAGCAGTCCGGGGACAGGGGTCGACACAGATACGCAGTATTTT. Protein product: CASSPGTGVDTDTQYF.

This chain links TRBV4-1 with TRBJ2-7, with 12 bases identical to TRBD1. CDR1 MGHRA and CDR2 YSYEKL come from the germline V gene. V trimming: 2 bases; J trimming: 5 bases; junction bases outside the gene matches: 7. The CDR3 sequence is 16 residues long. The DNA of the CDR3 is TGCGCCAGCAGCCAACTGGGGACAGGGGGCGTGGACGAGCAGTACTTC. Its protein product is CASSQLGTGGVDEQYF.

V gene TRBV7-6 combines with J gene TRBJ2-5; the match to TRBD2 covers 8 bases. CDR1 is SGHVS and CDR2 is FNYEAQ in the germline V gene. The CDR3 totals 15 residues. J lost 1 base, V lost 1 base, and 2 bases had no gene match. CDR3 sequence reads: CASSLEREIQETQYF. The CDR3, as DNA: TGTGCCAGCAGCTTAGAGCGGGAGATCCAAGAGACCCAGTACTTC. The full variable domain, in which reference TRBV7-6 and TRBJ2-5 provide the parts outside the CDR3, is GAGVSQSPRYKVTKRGQDVALRCDPISGHVSLYWYRQALGQGPEFLTYFNYEAQQDKSGLPNDRFSAERPEGSISTLTIQRTEQRDSAMYRCASSLEREIQETQYFGPGTRLLVL.

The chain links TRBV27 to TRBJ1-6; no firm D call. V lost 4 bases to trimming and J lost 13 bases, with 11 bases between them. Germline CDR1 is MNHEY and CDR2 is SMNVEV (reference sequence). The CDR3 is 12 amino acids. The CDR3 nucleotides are TGTGCCAGCAGTTCATGGGGATCGCCCCTCCACTTT. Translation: CASSSWGSPLHF.

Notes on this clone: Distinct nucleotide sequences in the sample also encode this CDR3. The CDR3 DNA is TGTGCCAGCAGTTACGGGGGGAATCAGCCCCAGCATTTT. It specifies CASSYGGNQPQHF. The chain has TRBV6-6 and TRBJ1-5; maybe TRBD1 (5 bases). The germline CDR1 and CDR2 sequences are MNHNY and SVGAGI (reference sequence). The CDR3 contains 13 residues. V dropped 2 bases and J dropped 4 bases, with 6 bases sitting between them.

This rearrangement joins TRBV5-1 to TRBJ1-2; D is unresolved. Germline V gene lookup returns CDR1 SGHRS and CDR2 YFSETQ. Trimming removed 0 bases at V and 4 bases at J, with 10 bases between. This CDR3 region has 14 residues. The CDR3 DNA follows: TGCGCCAGCAGCTTGGACCCAGGCTTCTATGGCTACACCTTC. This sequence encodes CASSLDPGFYGYTF.

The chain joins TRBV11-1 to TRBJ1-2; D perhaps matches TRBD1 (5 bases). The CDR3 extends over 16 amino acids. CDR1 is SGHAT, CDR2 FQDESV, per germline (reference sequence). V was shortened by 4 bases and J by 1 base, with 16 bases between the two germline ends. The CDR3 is CASSSFGQGFNYGYTF. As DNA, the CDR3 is TGTGCCAGCAGCTCCTTCGGGCAGGGATTTAACTATGGCTACACCTTC.

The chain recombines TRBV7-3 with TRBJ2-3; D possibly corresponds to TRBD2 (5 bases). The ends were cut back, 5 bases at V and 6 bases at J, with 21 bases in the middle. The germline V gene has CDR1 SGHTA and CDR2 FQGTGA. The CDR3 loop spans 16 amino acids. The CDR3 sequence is CASSPAGELLRDTQYF. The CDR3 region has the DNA TGTGCCAGCAGCCCCGCCGGGGAGCTTTTACGGGATACGCAGTATTTT.

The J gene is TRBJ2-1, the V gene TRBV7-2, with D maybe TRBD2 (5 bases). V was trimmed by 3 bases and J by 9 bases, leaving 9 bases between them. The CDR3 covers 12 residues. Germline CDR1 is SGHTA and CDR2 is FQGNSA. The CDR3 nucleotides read TGTGCCAGCAGCTTCGGGATTAGTGAGCAGTTCTTC. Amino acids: CASSFGISEQFF.

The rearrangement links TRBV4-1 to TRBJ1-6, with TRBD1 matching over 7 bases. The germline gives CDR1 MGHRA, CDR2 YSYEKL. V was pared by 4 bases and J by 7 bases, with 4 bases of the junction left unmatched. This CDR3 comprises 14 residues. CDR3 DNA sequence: TGCGCCAGCAGCCCCAGGGGGGTCAATTCACCCCTCCACTTT. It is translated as CASSPRGVNSPLHF.

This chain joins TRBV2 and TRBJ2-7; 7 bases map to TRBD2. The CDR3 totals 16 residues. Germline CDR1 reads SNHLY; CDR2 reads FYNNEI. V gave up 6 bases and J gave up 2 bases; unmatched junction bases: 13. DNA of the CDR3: TGTGCCAGCAGCCCCTCTTCACTTGGGGGGGCCTACGAGCAGTACTTC. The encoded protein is CASSPSSLGGAYEQYF.

The DNA of the CDR3 is TGCGCCAGCAGCCAAGCCCTAGATACGCAGTATTTT. Amino acid sequence: CASSQALDTQYF. This chain uses TRBV4-3 with TRBJ2-3; D is unclear. CDR3 length equals 12 residues. Germline V gives CDR1 LGHNA, CDR2 YSLEER. V gave up 1 base and J gave up 5 bases, with 4 bases separating them.

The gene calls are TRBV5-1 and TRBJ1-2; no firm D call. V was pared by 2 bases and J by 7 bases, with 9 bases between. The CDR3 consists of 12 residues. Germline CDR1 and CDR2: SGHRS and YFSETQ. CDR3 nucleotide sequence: TGCGCCAGCAGCTTTTCCGCCCCTGGCTACACCTTC. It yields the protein CASSFSAPGYTF.

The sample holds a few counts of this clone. In nucleotides, the CDR3 is TGTGCCAGCAGCCCAGGGGGCAACAATCAGCCCCAGCATTTT. Amino acid sequence: CASSPGGNNQPQHF. J is TRBJ1-5 and V is TRBV7-6; the match to TRBD1 covers 8 bases. The trim removed 5 bases at V and 3 bases at J, leaving 3 bases unmatched. CDR1 and CDR2 from the germline V gene are SGHVS and FNYEAQ. The CDR3 spans 14 residues. Full variable domain (outside the CDR3, taken from reference TRBV7-6 and TRBJ1-5): GAGVSQSPRYKVTKRGQDVALRCDPISGHVSLYWYRQALGQGPEFLTYFNYEAQQDKSGLPNDRFSAERPEGSISTLTIQRTEQRDSAMYRCASSPGGNNQPQHFGDGTRLSIL.

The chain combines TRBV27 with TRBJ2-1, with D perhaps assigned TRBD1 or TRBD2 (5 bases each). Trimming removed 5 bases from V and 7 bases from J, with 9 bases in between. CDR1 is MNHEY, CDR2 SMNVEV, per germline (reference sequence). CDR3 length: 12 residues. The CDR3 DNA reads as TGTGCCAGCAGTACATGGGGGAATGAGCAGTTCTTC. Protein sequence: CASSTWGNEQFF.